What follows are 28 T cell receptor beta chains derived from one specimen sequenced in a study of CXCR3-negative and CXCR3-positive naive CD8 T cells (dated by TCRdb to the late 2010s). What the research found in general, with its limitations: TRB CDR3s from CXCR3-positive naive cells showed higher hydrophobicity (lower Kidera factor 4), lower energy, and higher strength and volume indices than CXCR3-negative naive cells.

No cognate antigen is known for these TCRs. TCRdb names NextSeq 550 as the instrument used. The Human TCR Profiling Kit (MiLaboratory) was used to prepare UMI-labeled 5' RACE TRB cDNA libraries. The reads were reprocessed in TCRdb, with one entry per CDR3 protein sequence and no accompanying DNA. Per the sample table, the count is around 7,500 distinct CDR3 sequences. The leading ten clones occupy approximately 1.5% of the sample. Sequencing was performed on naive CXCR3+ CD8+ T cells from blood. The label giving this sample's cell subset or site can be read as: CD45RO-CCR7+CD27+CD95- naive CD8+ T cells expressing CXCR3 (TNR3+). The source is a human donor in good health. Some clones in this sample may be carry-over from other donors' samples.

The chain is built from TRBV6-6 and TRBJ1-4; there is no DNA to check the TCRdb D call of TRBD1. The CDR3 sequence is 15 residues long. Germline CDR1 MNHNY, CDR2 SVGAGI (reference sequence). CDR3 sequence: CASSYLTGNNEKLFF.

This clonotype is identified as medium-sized from frequency. V and J are TRBV20-1 and TRBJ2-3; TCRdb proposes TRBD1, but this gene call is untestable without DNA. CDR3 size: 15 residues. Looked up from germline, CDR1 is DFQATT and CDR2 is SNEGSKA (reference sequence). CDR3 loop: CSARVWSLGGDTQYF.

This chain connects TRBV29-1 to TRBJ1-2; without DNA, the TCRdb call of TRBD1 cannot be checked. Germline lookup yields CDR1 SQVTM and CDR2 ANQGSEA. This CDR3 has 13 amino acids. The CDR3 is CSVEEGGYYGYTF.

V and J are TRBV12-3 or TRBV12-4 and TRBJ2-1; TCRdb selects TRBD2, and the lack of DNA leaves this call unchecked. CDR3 size: 14 residues. CDR3 loop: CASSPGLAGTEQFF.

This sequence joins TRBV13 and TRBJ2-5. CDR1 is PRHDT and CDR2 is FYEKMQ in the germline V gene (reference sequence). This CDR3 spans 13 amino acids. CDR3 residues: CASSFSVQETQYF.

V gene TRBV27 combines with J gene TRBJ2-7; as DNA is missing, the TRBD2 call by TCRdb cannot be tested. The CDR3 length is 15 residues. The germline V gene encodes CDR1 MNHEY and CDR2 SMNVEV (reference sequence). CDR3 sequence: CASRPGTSGSYEQYF.

The chain carries TRBV6-5 and TRBJ2-1. The CDR3 covers 12 residues. The germline gives CDR1 MNHEY, CDR2 SVGAGI. The chain's CDR3 is CASSRTAKEQFF.

The chain couples TRBV4-2 to TRBJ2-1; TCRdb selects TRBD1, and the lack of DNA leaves this call unchecked. The CDR3 spans 16 residues. The V gene's germline CDR1 is LGHNA and CDR2 YNFKEQ. This CDR3 is CASSQDLGMRGNEQFF.

This clonotype is labeled medium-sized based on frequency. The chain is built from TRBV11-2 and TRBJ2-1; without DNA, the TCRdb call of TRBD2 cannot be checked. Germline V gene lookup returns CDR1 SGHAT and CDR2 FQNNGV. This CDR3 region has 13 residues. CDR3 sequence reads: CASIAGVGNEQFF.

Measured by frequency, this clonotype is medium-sized. The chain is built from TRBV28 and TRBJ2-7; the TCRdb call, TRBD2, lacks DNA for checking. This CDR3 has 11 amino acids. The germline V gene has CDR1 MDHEN and CDR2 SYDVKM. This CDR3 is CASSRGGEQYF.

The rearrangement links TRBV6-5 to TRBJ2-7; with no DNA, the TCRdb D assignment of TRBD2 cannot be verified. The CDR3 spans 17 residues. Germline CDR1 reads MNHEY; CDR2 reads SVGAGI. The CDR3 protein is CASSEAPPSGGFYEQYF.

The chain carries TRBV3-1 and TRBJ2-5. This CDR3 has 13 amino acids. Germline values: CDR1 LGHDT, CDR2 YNNKEL (reference sequence). CDR3 region: CASSPAIQETQYF.

This clonotype is identified as medium-sized from frequency. The rearrangement uses TRBV20-1 and TRBJ2-3; TCRdb's D call, TRBD2, is unchecked because there is no DNA. The CDR3 extends over 19 amino acids. Germline CDR1 and CDR2: DFQATT and SNEGSKA (reference sequence). The CDR3 spells CSARALGTGASGGADTQYF.

The rearrangement uses TRBV28 and TRBJ2-7; TCRdb picks TRBD1, but there is no DNA to check that call. The germline CDR1 and CDR2 sequences are MDHEN and SYDVKM. The CDR3 has 16 residues. This CDR3 is CASSSPRDRGPYEQYF.

The gene calls are TRBV6-2 or TRBV6-3 and TRBJ2-7; the D call from TCRdb, TRBD1, cannot be confirmed without DNA. CDR1 is MNHEY, CDR2 SVGEGT, per germline. The CDR3 contains 14 residues. The CDR3 region is CASTPTWGSYEQYF.

This clonotype is classed as medium-sized by frequency. The chain combines TRBV7-6 with TRBJ2-7; the D call from TCRdb, TRBD1, cannot be confirmed without DNA. CDR1 and CDR2 from the germline V gene are SGHVS and FNYEAQ. There are 17 residues in the CDR3. The CDR3 reads CASSLRLAGTVENEQYF.

The CDR3 reads CASSFSEGDEQFF. The chain combines TRBV11-3 with TRBJ2-1; TCRdb picks TRBD1, but there is no DNA to check that call. The germline CDR1 and CDR2 sequences are SGHNT and YENEEA. The CDR3 is 13 amino acids.

This clonotype counts as medium-sized by frequency. V gene TRBV15 combines with J gene TRBJ1-5; TCRdb indicates TRBD1, and absent DNA this call remains unverified. Germline lookup yields CDR1 LNHNV and CDR2 YYDKDF (reference sequence). The CDR3 spans 14 residues. The CDR3 loop is CATRQTGSNQPQHF.

The chain couples TRBV29-1 to TRBJ2-4. The CDR3 runs to 14 residues. Germline V gene data show CDR1 as SQVTM and CDR2 as ANQGSEA. The CDR3 protein is CSVEVYGLGNIQYF.

Judged by frequency, this clonotype is medium-sized. The rearrangement links TRBV5-1 to TRBJ2-7; TCRdb designates TRBD1, a call that cannot be tested without DNA. Looked up from germline, CDR1 is SGHRS and CDR2 is YFSETQ. The CDR3 totals 15 residues. This chain's CDR3 is CASNHQQGPRYEQYF.

Judged by frequency, this clonotype is medium-sized (0.01 to 0.1%). This sequence joins TRBV7-2 and TRBJ2-5; TCRdb names TRBD1, which stays unverified in the absence of DNA. This CDR3 spans 16 amino acids. The germline V gene has CDR1 SGHTA and CDR2 FQGNSA. The CDR3 protein is CASSLRGWTGQETQYF.

This clonotype is deemed medium-sized by its frequency. This sequence joins TRBV20-1 and TRBJ1-4; TCRdb reports TRBD1, a call that lacks DNA to check it against. CDR1 and CDR2 from the germline V gene are DFQATT and SNEGSKA (reference sequence). This CDR3 is 15 amino acids long. Here the CDR3 reads CSARDRGHGNEKLFF.

J is TRBJ2-7 and V is TRBV29-1; the D gene TCRdb calls, TRBD2, cannot be checked with no DNA. This CDR3 region has 11 residues. Germline CDR1 SQVTM, CDR2 ANQGSEA. CDR3 amino acids: CSVLGRAEQYF.

This clonotype ranks as medium-sized in terms of frequency. The chain couples TRBV5-1 to TRBJ2-2. The CDR3 has 14 residues. Germline CDR1 reads SGHRS; CDR2 reads YFSETQ. CDR3 residues: CASSLESVAGELFF.

The CDR3 spells CSAGGSGILMSNEQFF. The chain joins TRBV20-1 to TRBJ2-1; absent DNA, TCRdb's TRBD2 call cannot be checked. The CDR3 has 16 amino acids. Per germline, CDR1 DFQATT and CDR2 SNEGSKA (reference sequence).

The chain carries TRBV2 and TRBJ2-5. The V gene's germline CDR1 is SNHLY and CDR2 FYNNEI. The CDR3 consists of 13 residues. CDR3 region: CASRDRYQETQYF.

This sequence joins TRBV7-3 and TRBJ2-1; TCRdb reports TRBD2, a call that lacks DNA to check it against. The V gene's germline CDR1 is SGHTA and CDR2 FQGTGA. The CDR3 contains 14 residues. CDR3: CASSTLTSGNEQFF.

This sequence joins TRBV15 and TRBJ2-1; the TRBD1 assignment by TCRdb is unverifiable without DNA. Germline lookup yields CDR1 LNHNV and CDR2 YYDKDF (reference sequence). The CDR3 is 14 residues long. CDR3 protein: CATRRDRLYNEQFF.